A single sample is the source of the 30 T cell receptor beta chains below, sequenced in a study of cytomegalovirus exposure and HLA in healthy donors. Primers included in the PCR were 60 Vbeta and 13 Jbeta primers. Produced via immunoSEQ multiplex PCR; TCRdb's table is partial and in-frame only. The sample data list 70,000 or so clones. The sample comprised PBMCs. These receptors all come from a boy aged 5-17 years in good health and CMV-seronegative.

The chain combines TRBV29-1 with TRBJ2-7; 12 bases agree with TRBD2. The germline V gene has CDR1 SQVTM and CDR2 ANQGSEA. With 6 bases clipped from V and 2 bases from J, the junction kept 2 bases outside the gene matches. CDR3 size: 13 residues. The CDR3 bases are TGCAGCGTAAGGACTAGCGGGGCCTACGAGCAGTACTTC. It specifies CSVRTSGAYEQYF.

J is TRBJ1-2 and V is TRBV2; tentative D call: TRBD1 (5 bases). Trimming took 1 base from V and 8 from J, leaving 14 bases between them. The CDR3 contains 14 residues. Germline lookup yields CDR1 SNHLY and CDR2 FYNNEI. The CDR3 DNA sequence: TGTGCCAGCAGTGAAGAGACGGCAGGGCTCGGCTACACCTTC. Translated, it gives CASSEETAGLGYTF.

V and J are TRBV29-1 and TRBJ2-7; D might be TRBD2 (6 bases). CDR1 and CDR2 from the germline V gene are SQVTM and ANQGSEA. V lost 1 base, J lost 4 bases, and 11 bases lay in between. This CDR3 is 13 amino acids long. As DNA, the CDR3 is TGCAGCGTTGAAGGGGTTAGCGGATACGAGCAGTACTTC. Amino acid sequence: CSVEGVSGYEQYF.

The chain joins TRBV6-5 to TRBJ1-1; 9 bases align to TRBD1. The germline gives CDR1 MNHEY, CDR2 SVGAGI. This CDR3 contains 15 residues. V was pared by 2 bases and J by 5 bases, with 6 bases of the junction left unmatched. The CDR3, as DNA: TGTGCCAGCAGTTACCCCACAGGGGGCCGGACTGAAGCTTTCTTT. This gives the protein CASSYPTGGRTEAFF.

CDR3 loop: CASSLFEFGGAGGNHEQFF. Written as DNA, the CDR3 is TGTGCCAGCAGCTTATTCGAGTTTGGGGGAGCGGGAGGGAACCATGAGCAGTTCTTC. This sequence joins TRBV7-3 and TRBJ2-1; 10 bases map to TRBD2. Per the germline V gene, CDR1 is SGHTA and CDR2 is FQGTGA. The CDR3 loop spans 19 amino acids. V lost 2 bases to trimming and J lost 8 bases; unmatched junction nucleotides: 18. Filled out from reference TRBV7-3 and TRBJ2-1, the complete variable domain reads GAGVSQTPSNKVTEKGKYVELRCDPISGHTALYWYRQSLGQGPEFLIYFQGTGAADDSGLPNDRFFAVRPEGSVSTLKIQRTERGDSAVYLCASSLFEFGGAGGNHEQFFGPGTRLTVL.

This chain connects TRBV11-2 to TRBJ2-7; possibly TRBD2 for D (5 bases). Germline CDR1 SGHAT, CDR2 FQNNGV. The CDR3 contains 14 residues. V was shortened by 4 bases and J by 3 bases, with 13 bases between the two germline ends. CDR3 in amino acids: CASSYPDGDYEQYF. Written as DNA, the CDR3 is TGTGCCAGCAGCTACCCTGACGGGGACTACGAGCAGTACTTC.

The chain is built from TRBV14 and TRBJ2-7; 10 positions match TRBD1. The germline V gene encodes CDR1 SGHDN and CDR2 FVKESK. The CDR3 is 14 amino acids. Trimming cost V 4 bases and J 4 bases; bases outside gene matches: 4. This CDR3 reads CASSLGQGLYEQYF. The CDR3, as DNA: TGTGCCAGCAGCCTGGGACAGGGGTTATACGAGCAGTACTTC.

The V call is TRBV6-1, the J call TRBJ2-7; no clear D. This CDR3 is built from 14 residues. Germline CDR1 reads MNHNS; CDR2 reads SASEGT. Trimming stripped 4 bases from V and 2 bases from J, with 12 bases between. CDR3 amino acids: CASSAEYPPYEQYF. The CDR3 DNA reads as TGTGCCAGCAGTGCTGAGTACCCCCCCTACGAGCAGTACTTC.

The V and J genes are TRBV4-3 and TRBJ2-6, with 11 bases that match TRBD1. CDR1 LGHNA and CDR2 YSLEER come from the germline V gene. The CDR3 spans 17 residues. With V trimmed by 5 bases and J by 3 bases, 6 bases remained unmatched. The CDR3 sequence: CASSKRDRGDGANVLTF. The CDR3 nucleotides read TGCGCCAGCAGCAAACGGGACAGGGGGGATGGGGCCAACGTCCTGACTTTC.

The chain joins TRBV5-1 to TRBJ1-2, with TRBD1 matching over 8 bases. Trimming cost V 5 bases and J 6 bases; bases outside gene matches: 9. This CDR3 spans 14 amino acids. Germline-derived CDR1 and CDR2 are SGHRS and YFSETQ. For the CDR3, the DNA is TGCGCCAGCAGGTCTACAGGGGGGGTGGATGGCTACACCTTC. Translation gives CASRSTGGVDGYTF.

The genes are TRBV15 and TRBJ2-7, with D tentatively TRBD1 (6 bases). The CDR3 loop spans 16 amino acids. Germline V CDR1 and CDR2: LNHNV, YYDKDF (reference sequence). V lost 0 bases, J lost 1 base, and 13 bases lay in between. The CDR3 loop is CATSRDLGTTSYEQYF. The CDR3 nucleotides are TGTGCCACCAGCAGAGATCTCGGGACAACGTCCTACGAGCAGTACTTC.

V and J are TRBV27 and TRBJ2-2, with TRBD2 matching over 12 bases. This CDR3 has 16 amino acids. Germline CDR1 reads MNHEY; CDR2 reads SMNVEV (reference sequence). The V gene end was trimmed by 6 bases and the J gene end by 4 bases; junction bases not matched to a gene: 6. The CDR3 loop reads CASSPSGRALTGELFF. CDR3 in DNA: TGTGCCAGCAGCCCTAGCGGGAGGGCCCTCACCGGGGAGCTGTTTTTT.

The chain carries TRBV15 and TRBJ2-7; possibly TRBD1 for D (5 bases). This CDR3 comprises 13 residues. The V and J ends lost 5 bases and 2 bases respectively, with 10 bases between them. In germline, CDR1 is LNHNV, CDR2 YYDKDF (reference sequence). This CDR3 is CATSLETAYEQYF. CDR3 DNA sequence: TGTGCCACCAGCCTGGAGACAGCCTACGAGCAGTACTTC.

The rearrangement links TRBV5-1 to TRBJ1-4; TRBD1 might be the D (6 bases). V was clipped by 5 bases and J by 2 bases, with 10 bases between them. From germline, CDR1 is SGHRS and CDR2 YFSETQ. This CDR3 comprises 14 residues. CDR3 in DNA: TGCGCCAGCAGACCAGGGGTCACTAATGAAAAACTGTTTTTT. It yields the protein CASRPGVTNEKLFF.

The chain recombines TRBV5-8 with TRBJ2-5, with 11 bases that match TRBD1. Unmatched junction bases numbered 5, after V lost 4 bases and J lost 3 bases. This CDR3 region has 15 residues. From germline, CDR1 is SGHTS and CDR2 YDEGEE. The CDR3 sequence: CASSLGTGGKETQYF. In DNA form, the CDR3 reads TGTGCCAGCAGCCTCGGGACAGGGGGAAAAGAGACCCAGTACTTC.

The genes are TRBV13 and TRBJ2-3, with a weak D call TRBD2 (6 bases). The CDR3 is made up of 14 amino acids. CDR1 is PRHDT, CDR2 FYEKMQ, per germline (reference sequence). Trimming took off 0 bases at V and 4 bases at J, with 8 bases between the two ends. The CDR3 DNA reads TGTGCCAGCAGCTTAGGACTAGCAGCAGATACGCAGTATTTT. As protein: CASSLGLAADTQYF.

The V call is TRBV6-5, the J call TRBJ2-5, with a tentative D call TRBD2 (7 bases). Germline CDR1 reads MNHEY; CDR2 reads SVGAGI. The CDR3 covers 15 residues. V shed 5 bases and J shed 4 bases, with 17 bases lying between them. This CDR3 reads CASSLDGGLGETQYF. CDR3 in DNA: TGTGCCAGCAGTCTCGACGGGGGGCTCGGAGAGACCCAGTACTTC.

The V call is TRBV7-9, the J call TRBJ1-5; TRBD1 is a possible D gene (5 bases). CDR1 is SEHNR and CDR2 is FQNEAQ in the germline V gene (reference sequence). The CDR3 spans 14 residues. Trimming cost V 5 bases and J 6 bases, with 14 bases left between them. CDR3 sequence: CASSSGGVGQPQHF. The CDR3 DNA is TGTGCCAGCAGCAGTGGAGGGGTAGGTCAGCCCCAGCATTTT. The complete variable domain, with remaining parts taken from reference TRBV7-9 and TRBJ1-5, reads DTGVSQNPRHKITKRGQNVTFRCDPISEHNRLYWYRQTLGQGPEFLTYFQNEAQLEKSRLLSDRFSAERPKGSFSTLEIQRTEQGDSAMYLCASSSGGVGQPQHFGDGTRLSIL.

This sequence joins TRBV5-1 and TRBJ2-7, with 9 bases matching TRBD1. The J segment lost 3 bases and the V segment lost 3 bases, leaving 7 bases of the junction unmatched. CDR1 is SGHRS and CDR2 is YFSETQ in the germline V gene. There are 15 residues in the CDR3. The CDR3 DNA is TGCGCCAGCAGCTACAGACAGGGGGTGAGCTACGAGCAGTACTTC. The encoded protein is CASSYRQGVSYEQYF.

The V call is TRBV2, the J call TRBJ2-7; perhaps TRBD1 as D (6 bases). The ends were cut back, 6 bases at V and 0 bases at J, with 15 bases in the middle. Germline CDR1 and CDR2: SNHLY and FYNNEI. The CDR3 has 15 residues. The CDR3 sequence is CASSGDRSNSYEQYF. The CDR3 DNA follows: TGTGCCAGCAGCGGCGACAGGAGTAACTCCTACGAGCAGTACTTC.

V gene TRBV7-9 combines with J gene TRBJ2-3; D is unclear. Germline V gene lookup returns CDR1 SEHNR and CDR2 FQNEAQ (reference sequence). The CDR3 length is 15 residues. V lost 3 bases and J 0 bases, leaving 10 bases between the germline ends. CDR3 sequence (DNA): TGTGCCAGCAGCTTCGTGGCAGGTAGCACAGATACGCAGTATTTT. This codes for CASSFVAGSTDTQYF.

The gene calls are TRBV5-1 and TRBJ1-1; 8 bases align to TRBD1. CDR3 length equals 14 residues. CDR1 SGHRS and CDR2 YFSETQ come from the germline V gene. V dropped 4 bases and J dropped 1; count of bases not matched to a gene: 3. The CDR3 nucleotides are TGCGCCAGCAGCCTGGACAGGGCGAACACTGAAGCTTTCTTT. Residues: CASSLDRANTEAFF. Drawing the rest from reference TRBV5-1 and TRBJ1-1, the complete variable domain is KAGVTQTPRYLIKTRGQQVTLSCSPISGHRSVSWYQQTPGQGLQFLFEYFSETQRNKGNFPGRFSGRQFSNSRSEMNVSTLELGDSALYLCASSLDRANTEAFFGQGTRLTVV.

CDR3 DNA: TGTGCCAGCAGCCAACGAAAAGCGGGGGGCCTTATGAACACCGGGGAGCTGTTTTTT. Protein sequence: CASSQRKAGGLMNTGELFF. The chain has TRBV2 and TRBJ2-2, with 9 bases matching TRBD2. V lost 6 bases and J lost 1; bases outside the gene matches: 15. Germline CDR1 SNHLY, CDR2 FYNNEI. The length of the CDR3 is 19 residues.

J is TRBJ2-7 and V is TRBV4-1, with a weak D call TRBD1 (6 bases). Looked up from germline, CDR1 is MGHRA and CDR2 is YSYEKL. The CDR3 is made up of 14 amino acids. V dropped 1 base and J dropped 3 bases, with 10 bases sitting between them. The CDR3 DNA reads TGCGCCAGCAGCCAAGTTACAGGGTTCTACGAGCAGTACTTC. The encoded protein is CASSQVTGFYEQYF.

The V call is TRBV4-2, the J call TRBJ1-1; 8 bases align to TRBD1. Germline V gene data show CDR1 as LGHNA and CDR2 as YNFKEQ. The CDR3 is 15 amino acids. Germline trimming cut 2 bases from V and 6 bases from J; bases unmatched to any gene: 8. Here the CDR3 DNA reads TGTGCCAGCAGCCAATTCGGACAGGGAGGCCCTGAAGCTTTCTTT. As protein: CASSQFGQGGPEAFF.

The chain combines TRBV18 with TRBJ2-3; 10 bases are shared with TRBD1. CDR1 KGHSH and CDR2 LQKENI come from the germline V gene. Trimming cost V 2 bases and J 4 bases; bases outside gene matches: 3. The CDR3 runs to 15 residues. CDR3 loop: CASSPGQGGADTQYF. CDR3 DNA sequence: TGTGCCAGCTCACCAGGACAGGGGGGCGCAGATACGCAGTATTTT.

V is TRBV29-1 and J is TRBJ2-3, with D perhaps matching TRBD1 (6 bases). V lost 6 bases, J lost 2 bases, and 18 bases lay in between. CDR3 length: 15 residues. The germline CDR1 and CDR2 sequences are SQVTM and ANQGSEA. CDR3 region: CSVFRDKTFTDTQYF. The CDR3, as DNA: TGCAGCGTCTTCCGGGACAAAACTTTCACAGATACGCAGTATTTT.

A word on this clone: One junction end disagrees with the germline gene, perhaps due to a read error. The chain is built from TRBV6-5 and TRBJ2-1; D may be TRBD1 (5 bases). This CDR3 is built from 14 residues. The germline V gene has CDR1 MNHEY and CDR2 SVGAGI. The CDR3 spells CASSYSGQANKQFF. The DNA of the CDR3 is TGTGCCAGCAGTTACTCGGGGCAGGCCAATAAGCAGTTCTTC.

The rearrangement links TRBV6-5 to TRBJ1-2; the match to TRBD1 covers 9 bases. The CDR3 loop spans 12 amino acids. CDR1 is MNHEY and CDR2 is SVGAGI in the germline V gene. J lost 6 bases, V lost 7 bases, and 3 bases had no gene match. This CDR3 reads CASTRTGDGYTF. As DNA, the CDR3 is TGTGCCAGCACCCGGACAGGGGATGGCTACACCTTC.

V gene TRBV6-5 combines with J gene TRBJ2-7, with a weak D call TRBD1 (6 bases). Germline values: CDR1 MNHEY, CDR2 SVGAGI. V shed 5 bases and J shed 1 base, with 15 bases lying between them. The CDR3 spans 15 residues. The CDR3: CASSRGHITSYEQYF. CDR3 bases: TGTGCCAGCAGTCGGGGACACATTACATCCTACGAGCAGTACTTC.